The clone carrying this TCR beta chain showed up many times. Its cognate antigen is unknown. MiXCR, applied by TCRdb to the 5' RACE reads, yields one record per CDR3 protein. The sample holds roughly 140,000 distinct CDR3 sequences; over 7% are singletons and the top ten take approximately 0.67%. The sample comes from a study of T cells after yellow fever vaccination. V was pared by 6 bases and J by 5 bases, with 10 bases of the junction left unmatched. Germline loops: CDR1 DFQATT, CDR2 SNEGSKA (reference sequence). The CDR3 has 16 amino acids. Points from the study as a whole: Sorted repertoires could include abundant contaminating clonotypes from bulk cells. The study found a weaker secondary response that peaked faster, day 5 versus 15. A minor fraction of clonotypes spanned both CD4 and CD8 compartments.

The source was CD4+ T cells sorted from PBMCs, collected 5 days after the yellow fever booster vaccination. The chain has TRBV20-1 and TRBJ2-2; 12 positions match TRBD2. The clonotype originates from a man aged 25-40 years who received the YFV17D yellow fever vaccine. CDR3 DNA sequence: TGCAGTGCAAGACCGGGACTAGCGGGTCGGACCGGGGAGCTGTTTTTT. Encoded protein: CSARPGLAGRTGELFF.